A single sample gave rise to the 18 T cell receptor beta chains below, sequenced in a study of blood T cells in healthy people across ages. Using a J-beta primer mix together with a sample-barcoded 5' primer, a second PCR was run for roughly 7 to 12 cycles. Each CDR3 protein gets one entry after TCRdb re-called the 5' RACE reads with MiXCR. The table records 1.4 million to 1.5 million distinct CDR3 sequences, around 39% of them present only once. Input material: blood. These receptors were collected from a woman between 18 and 29 years old in good health.

The rearrangement joins TRBV6-5 to TRBJ2-1; no clear D. This CDR3 contains 15 residues. V gave up 0 bases and J gave up 5 bases, with 11 bases separating them. Germline V CDR1 and CDR2: MNHEY, SVGAGI. This CDR3 reads CASSYSPGPNNEQFF. The DNA of the CDR3 is TGTGCCAGCAGTTACTCACCAGGCCCGAACAATGAGCAGTTCTTC.

The chain carries TRBV20-1 and TRBJ2-5; D is uncertain. Trimming removed 6 bases from V and 5 bases from J, with 13 bases in between. Looked up from germline, CDR1 is DFQATT and CDR2 is SNEGSKA (reference sequence). The CDR3 has 12 amino acids. DNA for the CDR3: TGCAGTGCCAAGAAACTTGGGGAGACCCAGTACTTC. This gives the protein CSAKKLGETQYF.

This clonotype was seen only once. Germline and junction disagree at one end, which may indicate a read error. This chain connects TRBV9 to TRBJ2-7, with 7 bases fitting TRBD2. From germline, CDR1 is SGDLS and CDR2 YYNGEE. CDR3 length equals 17 residues. The CDR3 here is CGSSVAYTGLRYYEQYF. CDR3 coding DNA: TGTGGCAGCAGCGTGGCTTACACGGGACTAAGGTACTACGAGCAGTACTTC.

The chain uses TRBV7-9 and TRBJ1-4; D not certain. The ends were cut back, 11 bases at V and 8 bases at J, with 15 bases in the middle. Germline values: CDR1 SEHNR, CDR2 FQNEAQ (reference sequence). The CDR3 consists of 12 residues. The CDR3 nucleotides read TGTGCCCTAAACAGAGATAACGAAAAACTGTTTTTT. It codes for CALNRDNEKLFF.

As concerns this clonotype: Because it lacks the conserved phenylalanine or tryptophan at the end, this CDR3 is likely a read error. This chain links TRBV4-1 with TRBJ1-2, with D tentatively TRBD1 (5 bases). This CDR3 spans 12 amino acids. The V end was cut by 0 bases, the J end by 6 bases, with 5 bases between. Germline-derived CDR1 and CDR2 are MGHRA and YSYEKL. In DNA form, the CDR3 reads TGCGCCAGCAGCCAAGAGGGGGATGGCTACACCCTC. It encodes CASSQEGDGYTL.

The chain joins TRBV7-9 to TRBJ1-2; 8 positions agree with TRBD1. The CDR3 length is 14 residues. The germline gives CDR1 SEHNR, CDR2 FQNEAQ (reference sequence). With V trimmed by 5 bases and J by 4 bases, 6 bases remained unmatched. The CDR3 DNA reads as TGTGCCAGCAGCCCGCCCGACAGGGGCTATGGCTACACCTTC. It is translated as CASSPPDRGYGYTF.

This chain connects TRBV20-1 to TRBJ2-5; D is perhaps TRBD1 or TRBD2 (5 bases each). This CDR3 region has 14 residues. Deletions cut 6 bases from V and 4 bases from J, with 18 bases between. Looked up from germline, CDR1 is DFQATT and CDR2 is SNEGSKA (reference sequence). CDR3 residues: CSAGRPSGGETQYF. The DNA of the CDR3 is TGCAGTGCCGGCAGGCCTTCTGGGGGAGAGACCCAGTACTTC.

The V and J genes are TRBV12-5 and TRBJ1-1; the D gene is possibly TRBD1 (6 bases). This CDR3 contains 16 residues. The V gene lost 1 base and the J gene lost 6 bases, with 18 bases spanning the gap. Germline CDR1 is LGHNT and CDR2 is FRNRAP. The CDR3 DNA follows: TGTGCTAGTGGTTTGGGAAGGGGGACGGCGGGCTCTGAAGCTTTCTTT. Protein sequence: CASGLGRGTAGSEAFF.

This chain connects TRBV2 to TRBJ2-1; 14 positions agree with TRBD2. Germline CDR1 and CDR2: SNHLY and FYNNEI. CDR3 length: 14 amino acids. The V segment lost 10 bases and the J segment 7 bases; nucleotides outside the gene matches: 6. CDR3 DNA sequence: TGTGCCACCTCGGGACTAGCGGGGGTGAATGAGCAGTTCTTC. Amino acids: CATSGLAGVNEQFF.

This chain links TRBV5-1 with TRBJ2-6, with D maybe TRBD1 (5 bases). The germline V gene has CDR1 SGHRS and CDR2 YFSETQ. The CDR3 is 13 residues long. Trimming cost V 9 bases and J 4 bases, with 11 bases left between them. Here the CDR3 reads CATRVSGANVLTF. The CDR3 DNA reads as TGCGCCACCAGGGTATCGGGGGCCAACGTCCTGACTTTC.

The chain carries TRBV20-1 and TRBJ2-7, with D tentatively TRBD2 (5 bases). In germline, CDR1 is DFQATT, CDR2 SNEGSKA (reference sequence). With 2 bases removed from V and 0 bases from J, the gap between germline ends came to 11 bases. The CDR3 is 14 residues long. The CDR3 reads CSARPEVDSYEQYF. CDR3 nucleotide sequence: TGCAGTGCTAGACCGGAGGTCGACTCCTACGAGCAGTACTTC.

This clonotype was observed a few times. V gene TRBV7-9 combines with J gene TRBJ2-3; D may be TRBD2 (5 bases). Germline-derived CDR1 and CDR2 are SEHNR and FQNEAQ (reference sequence). V shed 6 bases and J shed 5 bases, with 12 bases lying between them. The CDR3 runs 13 residues. The CDR3 coding sequence is TGTGCCAGCAGGCCACCTCGGGGAGATACGCAGTATTTT. Its translation: CASRPPRGDTQYF.

The J gene is TRBJ2-2, the V gene TRBV7-9; TRBD1 matches 12 bases. The J call is in doubt because the DNA end fits TRBJ1-1 better. Germline values: CDR1 SEHNR, CDR2 FQNEAQ (reference sequence). The CDR3 runs to 16 residues. The CDR3 spells CASSLQTGTGGWGAFF. The CDR3 region has the DNA TGTGCCAGCAGCTTACAAACCGGGACAGGGGGCTGGGGAGCTTTCTTT.

V and J are TRBV20-1 and TRBJ2-1; the D is unclear. The V end was cut by 7 bases, the J end by 2 bases, with 15 bases between. CDR3 length: 14 residues. Germline CDR1 and CDR2: DFQATT and SNEGSKA (reference sequence). This chain's CDR3 is CSVFGYLPYNEQFF. The CDR3 DNA follows: TGCAGTGTCTTTGGGTATCTCCCCTACAATGAGCAGTTCTTC.

The chain carries TRBV4-1 and TRBJ2-7; D possibly corresponds to TRBD2 (5 bases). The CDR3 extends over 14 amino acids. Germline-derived CDR1 and CDR2 are MGHRA and YSYEKL. The ends were cut back, 2 bases at V and 1 base at J, with 9 bases in the middle. The CDR3 nucleotides read TGCGCCAGCAGCCAACGGACTGCGTCCTACGAGCAGTACTTC. As protein: CASSQRTASYEQYF.

This clonotype was observed a handful of times. The chain is built from TRBV5-1 and TRBJ1-2, with D possibly TRBD1 on 6 matching bases. Germline lookup yields CDR1 SGHRS and CDR2 YFSETQ. The V and J ends lost 0 bases and 4 bases respectively, with 16 bases between them. The CDR3 extends over 16 amino acids. As DNA, the CDR3 is TGCGCCAGCAGCTTGGTTGAGGGCAGGGGACTCTATGGCTACACCTTC. This encodes CASSLVEGRGLYGYTF.

This clonotype was seen more than once but under ten times. V and J are TRBV7-2 and TRBJ2-1; 11 bases fit TRBD2. This CDR3 has 14 amino acids. Per the germline V gene, CDR1 is SGHTA and CDR2 is FQGNSA. With V trimmed by 1 base and J by 11 bases, 4 bases remained unmatched. The CDR3 nucleotides read TGTGCCAGCAGCTTAGAGGCGACTAGCGGGAAGCAGTTCTTC. Protein sequence: CASSLEATSGKQFF. Drawing the rest from reference TRBV7-2 and TRBJ2-1, the complete variable domain is GAGVSQSPSNKVTEKGKDVELRCDPISGHTALYWYRQSLGQGLEFLIYFQGNSAPDKSGLPSDRFSAERTGGSVSTLTIQRTQQEDSAVYLCASSLEATSGKQFFGPGTRLTVL.

The V and J genes are TRBV6-2 or TRBV6-3 and TRBJ2-1; 10 bases are a match to TRBD2. The V and J ends lost 2 bases and 7 bases, in that order; junction bases with no gene match: 8. The CDR3 spans 16 residues. Germline V lookup: CDR1 MNHEY, CDR2 SVGEGT. CDR3: CASSYTTSGYGNEQFF. CDR3 in DNA: TGTGCCAGCAGTTACACGACTAGCGGGTATGGAAATGAGCAGTTCTTC.